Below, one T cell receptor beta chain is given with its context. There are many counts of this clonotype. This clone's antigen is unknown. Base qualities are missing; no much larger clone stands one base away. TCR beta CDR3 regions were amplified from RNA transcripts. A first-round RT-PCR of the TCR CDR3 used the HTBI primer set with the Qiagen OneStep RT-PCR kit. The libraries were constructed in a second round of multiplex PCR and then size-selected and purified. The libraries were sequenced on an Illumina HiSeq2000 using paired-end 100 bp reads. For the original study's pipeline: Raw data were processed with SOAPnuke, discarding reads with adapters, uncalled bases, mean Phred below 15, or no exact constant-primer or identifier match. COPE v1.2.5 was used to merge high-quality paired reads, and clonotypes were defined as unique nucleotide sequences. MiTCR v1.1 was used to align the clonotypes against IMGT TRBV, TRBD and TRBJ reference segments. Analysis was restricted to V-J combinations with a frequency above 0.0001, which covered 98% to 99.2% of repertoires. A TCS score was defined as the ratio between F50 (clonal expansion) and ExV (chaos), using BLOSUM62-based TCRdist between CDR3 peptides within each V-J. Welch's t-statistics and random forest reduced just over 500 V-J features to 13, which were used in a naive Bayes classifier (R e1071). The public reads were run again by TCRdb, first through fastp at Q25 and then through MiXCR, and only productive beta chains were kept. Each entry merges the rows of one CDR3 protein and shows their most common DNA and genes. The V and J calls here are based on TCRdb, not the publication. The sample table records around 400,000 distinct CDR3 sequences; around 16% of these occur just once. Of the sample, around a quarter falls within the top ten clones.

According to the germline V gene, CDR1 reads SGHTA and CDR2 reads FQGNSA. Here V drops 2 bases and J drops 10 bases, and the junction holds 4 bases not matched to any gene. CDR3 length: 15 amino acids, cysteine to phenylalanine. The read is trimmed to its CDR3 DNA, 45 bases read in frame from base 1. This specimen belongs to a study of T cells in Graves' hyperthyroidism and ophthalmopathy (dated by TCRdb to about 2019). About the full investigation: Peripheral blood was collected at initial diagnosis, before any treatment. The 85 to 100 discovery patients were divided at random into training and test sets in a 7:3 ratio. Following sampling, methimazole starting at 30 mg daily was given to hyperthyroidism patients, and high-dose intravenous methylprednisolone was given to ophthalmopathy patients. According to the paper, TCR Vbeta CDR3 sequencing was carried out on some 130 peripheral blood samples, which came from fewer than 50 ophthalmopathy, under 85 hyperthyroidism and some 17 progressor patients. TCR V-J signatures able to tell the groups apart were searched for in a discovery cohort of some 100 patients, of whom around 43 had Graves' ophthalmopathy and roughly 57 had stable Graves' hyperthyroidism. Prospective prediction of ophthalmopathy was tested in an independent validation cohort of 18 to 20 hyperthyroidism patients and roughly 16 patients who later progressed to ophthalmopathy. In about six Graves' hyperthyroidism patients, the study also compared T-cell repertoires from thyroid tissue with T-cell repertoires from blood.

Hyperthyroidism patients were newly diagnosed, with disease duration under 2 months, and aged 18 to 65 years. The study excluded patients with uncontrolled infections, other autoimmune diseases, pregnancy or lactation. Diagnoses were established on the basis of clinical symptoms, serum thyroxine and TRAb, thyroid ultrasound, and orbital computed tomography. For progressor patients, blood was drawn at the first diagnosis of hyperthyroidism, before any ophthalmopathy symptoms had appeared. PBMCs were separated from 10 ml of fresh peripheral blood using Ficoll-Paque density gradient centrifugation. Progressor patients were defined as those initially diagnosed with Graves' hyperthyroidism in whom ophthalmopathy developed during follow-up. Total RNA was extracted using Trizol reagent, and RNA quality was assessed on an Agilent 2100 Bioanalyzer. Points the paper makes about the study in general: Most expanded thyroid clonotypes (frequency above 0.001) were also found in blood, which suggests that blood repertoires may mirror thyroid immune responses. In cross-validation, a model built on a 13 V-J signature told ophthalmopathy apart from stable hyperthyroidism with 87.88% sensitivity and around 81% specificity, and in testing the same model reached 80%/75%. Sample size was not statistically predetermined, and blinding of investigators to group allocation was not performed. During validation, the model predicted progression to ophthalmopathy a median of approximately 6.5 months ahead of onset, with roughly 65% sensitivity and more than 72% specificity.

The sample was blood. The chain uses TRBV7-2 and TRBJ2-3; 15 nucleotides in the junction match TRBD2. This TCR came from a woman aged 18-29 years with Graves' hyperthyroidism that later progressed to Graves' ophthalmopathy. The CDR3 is CASSLTGTSGRPQYF. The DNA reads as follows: TGTGCCAGCAGCTTAACAGGGACTAGCGGGAGGCCGCAGTATTTT.